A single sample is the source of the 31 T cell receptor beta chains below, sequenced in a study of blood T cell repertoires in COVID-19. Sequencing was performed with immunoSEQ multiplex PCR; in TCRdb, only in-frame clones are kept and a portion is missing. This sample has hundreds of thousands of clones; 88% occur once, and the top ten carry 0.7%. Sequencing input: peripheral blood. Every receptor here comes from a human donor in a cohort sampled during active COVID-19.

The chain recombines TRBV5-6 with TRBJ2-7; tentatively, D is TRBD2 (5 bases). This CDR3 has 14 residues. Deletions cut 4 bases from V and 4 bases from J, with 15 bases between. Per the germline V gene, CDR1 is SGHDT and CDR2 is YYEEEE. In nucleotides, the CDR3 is TGTGCCAGCAGCAGCGGCCTCGGGGAATACGAGCAGTACTTC. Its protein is CASSSGLGEYEQYF.

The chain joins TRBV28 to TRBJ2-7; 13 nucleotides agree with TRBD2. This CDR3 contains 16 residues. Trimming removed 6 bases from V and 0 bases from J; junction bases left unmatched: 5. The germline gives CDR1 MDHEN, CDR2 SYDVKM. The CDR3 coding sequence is TGTGCCAGCAGCCAGGGACTAGCGGGGATCTCCTACGAGCAGTACTTC. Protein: CASSQGLAGISYEQYF.

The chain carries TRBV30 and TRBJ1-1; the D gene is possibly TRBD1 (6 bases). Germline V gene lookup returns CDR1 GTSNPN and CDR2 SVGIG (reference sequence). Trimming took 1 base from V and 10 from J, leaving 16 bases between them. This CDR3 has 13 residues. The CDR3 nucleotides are TGTGCCTGGAGTGGGCGACAGGCCGGGCCAGCTTTCTTT. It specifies CAWSGRQAGPAFF.

The CDR3 here is CASSQTSGEHYEQYF. Here the CDR3 DNA reads TGCGCCAGCAGCCAAACTAGCGGGGAGCACTACGAGCAGTACTTC. The chain carries TRBV10-1 and TRBJ2-7, with 10 bases fitting TRBD2. Germline values: CDR1 WNHNN, CDR2 SYGVQD (reference sequence). V was pared by 6 bases and J by 3 bases, with 8 bases of the junction left unmatched. This CDR3 has 15 residues.

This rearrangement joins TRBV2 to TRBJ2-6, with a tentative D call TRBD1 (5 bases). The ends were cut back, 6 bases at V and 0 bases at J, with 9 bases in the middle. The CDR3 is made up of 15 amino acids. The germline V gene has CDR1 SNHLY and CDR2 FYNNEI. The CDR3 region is CASSSTVSGANVLTF. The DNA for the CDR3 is TGTGCCAGCAGCTCGACAGTCTCTGGGGCCAACGTCCTGACTTTC.

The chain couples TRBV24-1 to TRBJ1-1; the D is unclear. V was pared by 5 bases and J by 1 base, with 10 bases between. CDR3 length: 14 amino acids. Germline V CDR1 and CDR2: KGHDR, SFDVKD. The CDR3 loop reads CATSVGVRNTEAFF. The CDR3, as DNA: TGTGCCACCAGTGTTGGAGTAAGGAACACTGAAGCTTTCTTT.

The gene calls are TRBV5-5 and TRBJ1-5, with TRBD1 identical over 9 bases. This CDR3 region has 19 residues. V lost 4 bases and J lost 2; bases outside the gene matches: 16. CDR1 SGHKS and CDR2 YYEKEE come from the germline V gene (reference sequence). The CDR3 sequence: CASSPLDRGTYDRNQPQHF. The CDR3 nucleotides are TGTGCCAGCAGCCCACTTGACAGGGGGACATACGACCGCAATCAGCCCCAGCATTTT. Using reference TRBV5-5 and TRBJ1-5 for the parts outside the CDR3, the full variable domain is DAGVTQSPTHLIKTRGQQVTLRCSPISGHKSVSWYQQVLGQGPQFIFQYYEKEERGRGNFPDRFSARQFPNYSSELNVNALLLGDSALYLCASSPLDRGTYDRNQPQHFGDGTRLSIL.

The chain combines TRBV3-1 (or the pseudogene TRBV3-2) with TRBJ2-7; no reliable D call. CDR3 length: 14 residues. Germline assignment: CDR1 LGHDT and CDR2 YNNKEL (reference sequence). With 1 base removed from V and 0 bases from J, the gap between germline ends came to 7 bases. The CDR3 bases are TGTGCCAGCAGCCAAGGGGCACGCTCCTACGAGCAGTACTTC. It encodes CASSQGARSYEQYF.

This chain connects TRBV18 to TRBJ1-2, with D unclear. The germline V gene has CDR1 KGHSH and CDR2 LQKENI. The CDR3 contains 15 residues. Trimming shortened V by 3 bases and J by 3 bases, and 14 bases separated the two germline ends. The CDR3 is CASSPTPERHYGYTF. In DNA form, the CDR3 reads TGTGCCAGCTCACCGACCCCCGAGAGGCACTATGGCTACACCTTC.

The CDR3 sequence is CATSRGGEATEAFF. The CDR3 DNA sequence: TGTGCCACCAGCAGAGGGGGGGAAGCCACTGAAGCTTTCTTT. V usage is TRBV15 and J usage is TRBJ1-1; a weak D match, TRBD1 (5 bases). CDR1 and CDR2 (germline): LNHNV, YYDKDF (reference sequence). This CDR3 contains 14 residues. V lost 1 base to trimming and J lost 4 bases, with 10 bases between them.

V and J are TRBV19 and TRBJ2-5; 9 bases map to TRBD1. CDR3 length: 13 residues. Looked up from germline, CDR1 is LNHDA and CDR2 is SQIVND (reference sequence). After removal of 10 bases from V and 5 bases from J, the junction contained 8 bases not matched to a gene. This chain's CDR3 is CATTGGAGETQYF. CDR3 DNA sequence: TGTGCCACCACAGGGGGCGCGGGGGAGACCCAGTACTTC.

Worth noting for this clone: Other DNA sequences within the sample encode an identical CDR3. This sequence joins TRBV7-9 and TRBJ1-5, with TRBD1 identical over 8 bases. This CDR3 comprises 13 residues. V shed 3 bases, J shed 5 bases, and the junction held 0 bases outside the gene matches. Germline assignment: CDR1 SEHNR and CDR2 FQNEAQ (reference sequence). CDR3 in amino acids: CASSLDRDQPQHF. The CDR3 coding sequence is TGTGCCAGCAGCTTGGACAGGGATCAGCCCCAGCATTTT.

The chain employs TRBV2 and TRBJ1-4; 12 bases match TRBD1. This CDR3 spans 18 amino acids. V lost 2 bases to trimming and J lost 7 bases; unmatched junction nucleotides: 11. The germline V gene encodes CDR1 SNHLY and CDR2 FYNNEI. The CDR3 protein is CASSEFGTGGEAGEKLFF. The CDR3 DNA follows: TGTGCCAGCAGTGAATTTGGGACAGGGGGCGAGGCGGGTGAAAAACTGTTTTTT.

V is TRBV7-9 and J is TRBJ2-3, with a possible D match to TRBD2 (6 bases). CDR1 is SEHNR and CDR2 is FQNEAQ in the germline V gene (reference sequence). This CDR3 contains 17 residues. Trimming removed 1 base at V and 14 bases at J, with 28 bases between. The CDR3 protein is CASSLEGEGRGAQGAYF. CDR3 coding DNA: TGTGCCAGCAGCTTAGAAGGGGAAGGGCGGGGAGCCCAAGGAGCGTATTTT.

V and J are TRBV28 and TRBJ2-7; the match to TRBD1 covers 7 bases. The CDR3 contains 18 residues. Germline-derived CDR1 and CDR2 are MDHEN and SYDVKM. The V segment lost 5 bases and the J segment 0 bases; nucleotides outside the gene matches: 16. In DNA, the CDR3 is TGTGCCAGCAGTACCTGGACAGGCCACATAGGGAGCTCCTACGAGCAGTACTTC. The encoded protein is CASSTWTGHIGSSYEQYF.

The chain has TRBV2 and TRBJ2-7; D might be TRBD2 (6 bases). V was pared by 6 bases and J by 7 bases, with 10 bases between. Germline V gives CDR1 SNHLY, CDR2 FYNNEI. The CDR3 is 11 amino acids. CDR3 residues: CASRGLAEQYF. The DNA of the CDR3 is TGTGCCAGCAGGGGACTCGCAGAGCAGTACTTC.

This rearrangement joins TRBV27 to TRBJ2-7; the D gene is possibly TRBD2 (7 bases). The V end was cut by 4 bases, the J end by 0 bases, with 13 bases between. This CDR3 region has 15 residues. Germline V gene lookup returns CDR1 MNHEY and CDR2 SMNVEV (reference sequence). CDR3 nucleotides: TGTGCCAGCAGTTACGGCGGGGGCCTCTCCTACGAGCAGTACTTC. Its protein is CASSYGGGLSYEQYF.

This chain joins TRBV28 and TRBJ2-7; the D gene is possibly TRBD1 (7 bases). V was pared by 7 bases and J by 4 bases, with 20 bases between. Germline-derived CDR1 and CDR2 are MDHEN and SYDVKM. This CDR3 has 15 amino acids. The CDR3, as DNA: TGTGCCAGCACCCTATCAGGGGGAGGACAGTACGAGCAGTACTTC. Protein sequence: CASTLSGGGQYEQYF.

The CDR3 region has the DNA TGTGCCAGCAGCCCAAACAGGGTGTCACCCCTCCACTTT. Residues: CASSPNRVSPLHF. V and J are TRBV14 and TRBJ1-6, with D possibly being TRBD1 (6 bases). This CDR3 has 13 amino acids. CDR1 is SGHDN, CDR2 FVKESK, per germline. V was cut by 4 bases and J by 10 bases, with 11 bases left in between.

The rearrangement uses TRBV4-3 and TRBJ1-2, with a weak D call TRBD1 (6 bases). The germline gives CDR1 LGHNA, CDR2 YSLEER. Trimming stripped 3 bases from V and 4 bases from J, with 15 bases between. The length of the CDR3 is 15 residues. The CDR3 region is CASSQGQGQVYGYTF. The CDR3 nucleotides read TGCGCCAGCAGCCAGGGGCAGGGACAAGTCTATGGCTACACCTTC.

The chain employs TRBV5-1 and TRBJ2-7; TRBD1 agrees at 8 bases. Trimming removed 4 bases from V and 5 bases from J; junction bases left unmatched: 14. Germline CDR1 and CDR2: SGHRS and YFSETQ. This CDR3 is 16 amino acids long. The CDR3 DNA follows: TGCGCCAGCAGCCCCCCCCAGACAGGGGTTAGGAACGAGCAGTACTTC. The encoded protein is CASSPPQTGVRNEQYF.

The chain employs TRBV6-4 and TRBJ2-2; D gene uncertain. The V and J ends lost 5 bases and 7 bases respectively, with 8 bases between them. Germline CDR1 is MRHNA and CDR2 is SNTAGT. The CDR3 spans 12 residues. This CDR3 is CASSKENGELFF. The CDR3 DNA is TGTGCCAGCAGTAAGGAGAACGGGGAGCTGTTTTTT.

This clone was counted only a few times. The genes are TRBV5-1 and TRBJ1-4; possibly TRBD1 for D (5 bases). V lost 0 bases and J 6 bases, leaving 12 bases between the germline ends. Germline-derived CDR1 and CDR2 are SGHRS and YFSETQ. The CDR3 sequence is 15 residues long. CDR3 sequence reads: CASSLVGDSDEKLFF. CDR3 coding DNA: TGCGCCAGCAGCTTGGTCGGGGACTCGGATGAAAAACTGTTTTTT.

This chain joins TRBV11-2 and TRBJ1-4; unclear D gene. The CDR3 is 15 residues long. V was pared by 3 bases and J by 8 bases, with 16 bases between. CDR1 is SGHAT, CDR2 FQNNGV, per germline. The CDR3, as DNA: TGTGCCAGCAGCTTCGCGTGGGCTCGCTCCGAAAAACTGTTTTTT. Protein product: CASSFAWARSEKLFF.

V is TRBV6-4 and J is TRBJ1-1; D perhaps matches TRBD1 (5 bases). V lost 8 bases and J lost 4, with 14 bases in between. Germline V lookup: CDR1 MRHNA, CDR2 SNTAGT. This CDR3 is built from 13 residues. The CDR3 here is CASRNQGTTEAFF. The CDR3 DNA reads TGTGCCAGCCGGAACCAGGGTACCACTGAAGCTTTCTTT.

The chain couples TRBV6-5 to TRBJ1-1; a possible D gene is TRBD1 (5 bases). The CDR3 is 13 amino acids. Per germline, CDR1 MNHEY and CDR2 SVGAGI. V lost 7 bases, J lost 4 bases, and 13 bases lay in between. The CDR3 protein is CASTWGSTTEAFF. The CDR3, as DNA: TGTGCCAGCACGTGGGGCAGTACCACTGAAGCTTTCTTT.

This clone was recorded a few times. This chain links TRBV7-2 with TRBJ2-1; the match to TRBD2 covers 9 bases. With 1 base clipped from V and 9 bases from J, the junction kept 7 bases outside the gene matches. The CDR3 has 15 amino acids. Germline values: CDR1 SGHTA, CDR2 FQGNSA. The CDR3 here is CASSLEGGGAVEQFF. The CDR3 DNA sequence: TGTGCCAGCAGCTTAGAAGGCGGGGGGGCAGTTGAGCAGTTCTTC.

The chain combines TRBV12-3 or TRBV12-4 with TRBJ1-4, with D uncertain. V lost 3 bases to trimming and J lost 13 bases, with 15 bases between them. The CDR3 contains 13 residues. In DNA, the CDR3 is TGTGCCAGCAGTTTTGGGTCCGGGGATCGACTGTTTTTT. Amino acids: CASSFGSGDRLFF.

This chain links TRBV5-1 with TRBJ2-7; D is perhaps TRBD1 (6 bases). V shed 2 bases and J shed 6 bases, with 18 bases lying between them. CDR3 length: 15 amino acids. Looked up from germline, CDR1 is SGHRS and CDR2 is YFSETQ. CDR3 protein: CASSFIAGEWGEQYF. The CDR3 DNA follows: TGCGCCAGCAGCTTCATCGCAGGGGAATGGGGCGAGCAGTACTTC.

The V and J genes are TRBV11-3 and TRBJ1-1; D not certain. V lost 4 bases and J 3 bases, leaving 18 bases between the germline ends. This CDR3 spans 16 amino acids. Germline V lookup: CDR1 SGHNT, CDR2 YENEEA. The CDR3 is CASSSSVGGWDTEAFF. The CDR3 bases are TGTGCCAGCAGCTCCTCCGTTGGAGGTTGGGACACTGAAGCTTTCTTT.

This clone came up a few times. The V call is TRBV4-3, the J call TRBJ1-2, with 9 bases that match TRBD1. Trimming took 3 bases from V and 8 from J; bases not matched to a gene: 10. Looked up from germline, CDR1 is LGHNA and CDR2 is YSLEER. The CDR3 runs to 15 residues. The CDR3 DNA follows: TGCGCCAGCAGCCAGGACTTACAGGGGGCCAGCGGCTACACCTTC. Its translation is CASSQDLQGASGYTF.